This T cell receptor beta chain was sequenced for a study of blood T cell repertoires in COVID-19. About the study: Researchers got acute and convalescent COVID-19 samples from the United States, Italy and Spain.

The germline V gene has CDR1 LNHNV and CDR2 YYDKDF (reference sequence). V lost 2 bases and J lost 2, with 10 bases in between. This CDR3 spans 15 amino acids. As processed by the authors: Amplification with reference gene primers provided the estimates of nucleated cell counts. Only in-frame clones appear in the TCRdb table, and some are missing; sequencing was by immunoSEQ multiplex PCR. That table supplies the V and J calls and clone size; D and trimming were determined from the DNA. The sample carries under 300,000 clones, roughly 90% recorded once. The source material was peripheral blood. This chain joins TRBV15 and TRBJ2-1, with D perhaps matching TRBD1 (5 bases). The source of this sequence is a man aged 45 to 65 with acute or convalescent COVID-19. This CDR3 reads CATSRSPGTYNEQFF. As DNA, the CDR3 is TGTGCCACCAGCAGAAGCCCAGGGACCTACAATGAGCAGTTCTTC. Supplemented by reference TRBV15 and TRBJ2-1, the full variable domain reads DAMVIQNPRYQVTQFGKPVTLSCSQTLNHNVMYWYQQKSSQAPKLLFHYYDKDFNNEADTPDNFQSRRPNTSFCFLDIRSPGLGDTAMYLCATSRSPGTYNEQFFGPGTRLTVL.